In this sample, the clone carrying this T cell receptor beta chain turned up a few times. Combining a sample-barcoded 5' primer with a J-beta primer mix, a second PCR ran for about 7 to 12 cycles. TCRdb called the 5' RACE reads again in MiXCR, with one record for every CDR3 protein. The sample has around 1,800,000 distinct CDR3 sequences, roughly two fifths seen once; the top ten hold roughly 23%. This entry belongs to a study of blood T cells in healthy people across ages. The CDR3 spans 14 residues. Germline values: CDR1 DFQATT, CDR2 SNEGSKA (reference sequence). The sample comprised blood. The chain uses TRBV20-1 and TRBJ2-1; TRBD2 matches at 11 bases. The sequence was obtained from a human donor in good health. CDR3 region: CSSPGTSGYNEQFF. The CDR3, as DNA: TGCAGCTCCCCCGGGACTAGCGGTTACAATGAGCAGTTCTTC.